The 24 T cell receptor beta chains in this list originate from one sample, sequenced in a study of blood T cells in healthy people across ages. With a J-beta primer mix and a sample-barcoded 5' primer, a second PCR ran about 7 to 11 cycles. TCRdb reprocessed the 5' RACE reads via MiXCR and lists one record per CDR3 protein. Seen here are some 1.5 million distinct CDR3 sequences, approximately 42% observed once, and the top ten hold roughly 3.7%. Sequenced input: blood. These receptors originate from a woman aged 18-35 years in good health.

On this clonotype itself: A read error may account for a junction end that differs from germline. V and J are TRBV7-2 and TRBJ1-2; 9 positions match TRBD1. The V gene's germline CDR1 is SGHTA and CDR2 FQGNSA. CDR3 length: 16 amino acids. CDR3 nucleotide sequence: TGTGCCAGCGGCTTGGTGGACAGGGGAGCTAACTATGGCTACACCTTC. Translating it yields CASGLVDRGANYGYTF.

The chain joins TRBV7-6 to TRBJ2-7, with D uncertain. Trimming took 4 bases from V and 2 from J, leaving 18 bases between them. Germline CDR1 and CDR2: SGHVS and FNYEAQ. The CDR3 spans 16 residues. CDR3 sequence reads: CASSSIRDRTPYEQYF. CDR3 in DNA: TGTGCCAGCAGCTCAATCCGTGATAGGACCCCCTACGAGCAGTACTTC.

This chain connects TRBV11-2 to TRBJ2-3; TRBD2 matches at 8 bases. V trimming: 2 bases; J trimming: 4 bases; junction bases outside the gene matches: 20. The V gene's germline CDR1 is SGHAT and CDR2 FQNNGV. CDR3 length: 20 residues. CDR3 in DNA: TGTGCCAGCAGCTTAATACGGGGACTGGGCATAGCGGGGTCTTCAGATACGCAGTATTTT. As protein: CASSLIRGLGIAGSSDTQYF.

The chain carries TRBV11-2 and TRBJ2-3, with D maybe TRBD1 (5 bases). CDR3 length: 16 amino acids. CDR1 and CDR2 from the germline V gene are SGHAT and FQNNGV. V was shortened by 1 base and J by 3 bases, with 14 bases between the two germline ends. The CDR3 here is CASSLGVAKGTDTQYF. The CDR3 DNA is TGTGCCAGCAGCTTAGGGGTGGCAAAGGGGACAGATACGCAGTATTTT.

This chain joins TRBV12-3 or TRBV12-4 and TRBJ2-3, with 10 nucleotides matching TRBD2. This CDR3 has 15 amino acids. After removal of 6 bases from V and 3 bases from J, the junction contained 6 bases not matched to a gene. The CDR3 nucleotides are TGTGCCAGCAGCCGAGCGGGAGGGCCGACAGATACGCAGTATTTT. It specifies CASSRAGGPTDTQYF.

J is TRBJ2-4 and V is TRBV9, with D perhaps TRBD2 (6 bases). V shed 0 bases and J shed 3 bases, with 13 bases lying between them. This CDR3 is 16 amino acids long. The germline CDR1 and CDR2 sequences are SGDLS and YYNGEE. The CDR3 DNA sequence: TGTGCCAGCAGCGTAGTCGGTAGCGGAAGCAAAAACATTCAGTACTTC. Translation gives CASSVVGSGSKNIQYF.

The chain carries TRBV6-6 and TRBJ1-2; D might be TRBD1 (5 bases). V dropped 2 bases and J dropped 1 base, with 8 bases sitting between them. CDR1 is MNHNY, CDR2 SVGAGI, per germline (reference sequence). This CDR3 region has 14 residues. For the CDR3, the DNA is TGTGCCAGCAGTTACGCAGGGAGTAACTATGGCTACACCTTC. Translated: CASSYAGSNYGYTF.

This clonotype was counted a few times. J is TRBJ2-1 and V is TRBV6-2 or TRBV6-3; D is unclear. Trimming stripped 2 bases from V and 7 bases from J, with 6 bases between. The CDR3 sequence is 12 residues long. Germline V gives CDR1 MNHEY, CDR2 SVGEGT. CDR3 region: CASSYPMNEQFF. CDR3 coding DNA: TGTGCCAGCAGTTACCCAATGAATGAGCAGTTCTTC.

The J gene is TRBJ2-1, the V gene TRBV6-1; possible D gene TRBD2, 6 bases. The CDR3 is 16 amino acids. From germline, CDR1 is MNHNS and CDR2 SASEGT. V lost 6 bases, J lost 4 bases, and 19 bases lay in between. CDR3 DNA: TGTGCCAGCAGAGGCCTAGCGACGAGTAGATACAATGAGCAGTTCTTC. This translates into CASRGLATSRYNEQFF.

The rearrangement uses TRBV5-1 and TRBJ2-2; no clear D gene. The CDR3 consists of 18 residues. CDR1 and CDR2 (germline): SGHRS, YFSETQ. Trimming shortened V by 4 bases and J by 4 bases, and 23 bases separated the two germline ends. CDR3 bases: TGCGCCAGCAGCAAGGTACACCTGATAAAAGGGCGCACCGGGGAGCTGTTTTTT. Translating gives CASSKVHLIKGRTGELFF.

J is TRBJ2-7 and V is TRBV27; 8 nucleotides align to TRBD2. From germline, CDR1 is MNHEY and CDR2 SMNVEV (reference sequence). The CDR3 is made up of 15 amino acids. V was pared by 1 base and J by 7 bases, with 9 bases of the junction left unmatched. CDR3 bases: TGTGCCAGCAGTTTATGGCTAGCGGGCCCCAATGAGCAGTACTTC. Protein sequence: CASSLWLAGPNEQYF.

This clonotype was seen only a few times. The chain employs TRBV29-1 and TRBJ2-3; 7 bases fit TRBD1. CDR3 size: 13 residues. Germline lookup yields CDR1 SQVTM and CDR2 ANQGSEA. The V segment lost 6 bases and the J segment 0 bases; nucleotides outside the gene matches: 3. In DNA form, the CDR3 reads TGCAGCGTGACAGGGCCTAGCACAGATACGCAGTATTTT. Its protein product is CSVTGPSTDTQYF.

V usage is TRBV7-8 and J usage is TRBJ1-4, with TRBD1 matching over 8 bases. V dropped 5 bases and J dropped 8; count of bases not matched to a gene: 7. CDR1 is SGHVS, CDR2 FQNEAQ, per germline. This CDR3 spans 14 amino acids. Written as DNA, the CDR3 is TGTGCCAGCAGCCTTACAGGGGGAGTCGAAAAACTGTTTTTT. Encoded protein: CASSLTGGVEKLFF.

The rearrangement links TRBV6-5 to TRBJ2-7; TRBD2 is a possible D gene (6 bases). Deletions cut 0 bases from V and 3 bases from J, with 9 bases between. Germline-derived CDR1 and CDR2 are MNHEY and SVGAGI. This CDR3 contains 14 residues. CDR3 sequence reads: CASSYSAGIYEQYF. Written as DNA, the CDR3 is TGTGCCAGCAGTTACTCGGCGGGGATCTACGAGCAGTACTTC.

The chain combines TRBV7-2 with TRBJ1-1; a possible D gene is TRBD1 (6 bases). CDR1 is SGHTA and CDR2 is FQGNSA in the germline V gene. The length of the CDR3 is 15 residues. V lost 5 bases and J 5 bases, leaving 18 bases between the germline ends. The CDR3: CASSTLQGSGTEAFF. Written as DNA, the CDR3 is TGTGCCAGCAGCACCTTACAGGGCTCTGGGACTGAAGCTTTCTTT.

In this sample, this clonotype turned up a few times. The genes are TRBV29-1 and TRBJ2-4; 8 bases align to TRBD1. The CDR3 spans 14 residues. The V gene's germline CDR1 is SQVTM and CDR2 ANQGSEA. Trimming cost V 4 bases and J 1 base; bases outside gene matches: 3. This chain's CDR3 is CSVARGRAKNIQYF. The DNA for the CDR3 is TGCAGCGTTGCCAGGGGGCGGGCCAAAAACATTCAGTACTTC.

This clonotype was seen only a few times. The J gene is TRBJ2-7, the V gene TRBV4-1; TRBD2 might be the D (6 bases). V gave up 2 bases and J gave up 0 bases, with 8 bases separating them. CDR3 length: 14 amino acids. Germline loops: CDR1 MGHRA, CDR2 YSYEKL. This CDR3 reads CASSQRDFSYEQYF. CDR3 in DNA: TGCGCCAGCAGCCAAAGGGACTTCTCCTACGAGCAGTACTTC.

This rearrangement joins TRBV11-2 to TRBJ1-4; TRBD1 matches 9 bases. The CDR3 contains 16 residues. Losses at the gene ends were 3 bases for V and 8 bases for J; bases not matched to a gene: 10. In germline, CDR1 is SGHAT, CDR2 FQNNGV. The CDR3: CASSLPNRGQKEKLFF. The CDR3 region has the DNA TGTGCCAGCAGCTTGCCCAACAGGGGGCAAAAGGAAAAACTGTTTTTT.

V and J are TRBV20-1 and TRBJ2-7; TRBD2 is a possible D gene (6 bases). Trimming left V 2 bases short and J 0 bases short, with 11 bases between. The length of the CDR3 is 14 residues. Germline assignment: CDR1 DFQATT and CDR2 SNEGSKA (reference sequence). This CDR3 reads CSARWGGDSYEQYF. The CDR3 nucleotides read TGCAGTGCTAGATGGGGAGGTGACTCCTACGAGCAGTACTTC.

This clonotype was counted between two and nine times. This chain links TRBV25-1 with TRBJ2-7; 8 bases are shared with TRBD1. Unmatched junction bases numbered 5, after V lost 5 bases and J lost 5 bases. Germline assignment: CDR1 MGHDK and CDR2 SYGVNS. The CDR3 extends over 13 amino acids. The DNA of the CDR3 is TGTGCCAGCAGTTTTGCAGGGGGCGACGAGCAGTACTTC. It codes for CASSFAGGDEQYF.

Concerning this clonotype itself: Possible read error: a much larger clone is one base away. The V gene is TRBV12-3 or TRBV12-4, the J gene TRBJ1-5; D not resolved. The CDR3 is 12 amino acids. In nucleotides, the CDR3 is TGTGCCAGCAGTTTAGCAGGTCAGCCCCGGCATTTT. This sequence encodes CASSLAGQPRHF.

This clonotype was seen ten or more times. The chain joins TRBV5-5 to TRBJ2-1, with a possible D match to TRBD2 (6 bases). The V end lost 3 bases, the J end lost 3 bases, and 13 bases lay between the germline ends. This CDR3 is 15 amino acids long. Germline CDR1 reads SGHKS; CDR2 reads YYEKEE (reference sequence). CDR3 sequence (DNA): TGTGCCAGCAGCTCGAGGGACTTTAACTACAATGAGCAGTTCTTC. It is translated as CASSSRDFNYNEQFF. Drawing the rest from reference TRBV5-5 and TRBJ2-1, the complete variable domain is DAGVTQSPTHLIKTRGQQVTLRCSPISGHKSVSWYQQVLGQGPQFIFQYYEKEERGRGNFPDRFSARQFPNYSSELNVNALLLGDSALYLCASSSRDFNYNEQFFGPGTRLTVL.

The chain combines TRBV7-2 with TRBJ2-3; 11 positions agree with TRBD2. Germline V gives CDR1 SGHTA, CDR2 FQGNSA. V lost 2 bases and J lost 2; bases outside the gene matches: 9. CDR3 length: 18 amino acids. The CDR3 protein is CASSLLRTSGQYTDTQYF. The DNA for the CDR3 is TGTGCCAGCAGCTTACTCAGGACTAGCGGGCAATACACAGATACGCAGTATTTT.

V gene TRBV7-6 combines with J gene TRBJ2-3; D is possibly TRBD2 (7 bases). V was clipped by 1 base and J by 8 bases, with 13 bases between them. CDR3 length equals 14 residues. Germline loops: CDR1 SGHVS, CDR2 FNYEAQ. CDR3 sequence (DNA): TGTGCCAGCAGCTTAGAGGGGGAGGGAGGTACGCAGTATTTT. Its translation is CASSLEGEGGTQYF.